Listed here are 2 T cell receptor beta chains from one sample, sequenced in a study of response to subunit inactivated influenza vaccine. TCRdb re-called the RT-PCR reads with MiXCR, one entry per CDR3 protein. The sample gives 650,000 to 850,000 distinct CDR3 sequences, around 13% of which show up once; around 7.3% is in the top ten. The sample here was PBMCs from blood, taken around 15 days before vaccination. The receptors stem from a man aged 50 to 59 who received an inactivated influenza vaccine.

This clonotype showed up just a few times. The chain couples TRBV5-4 to TRBJ1-1, with 7 nucleotides matching TRBD1. Germline assignment: CDR1 SGHNT and CDR2 YYREEE (reference sequence). This CDR3 contains 13 residues. V lost 4 bases, J lost 5 bases, and 5 bases stayed unmatched. The CDR3 here is CASSMTGKTEAFF. In DNA, the CDR3 is TGTGCCAGCAGCATGACAGGGAAGACTGAAGCTTTCTTT.

This clonotype was recorded at least ten times. The chain couples TRBV3-1 to TRBJ1-2; no clear D. Germline CDR1 LGHDT, CDR2 YNNKEL (reference sequence). The V end lost 4 bases, the J end lost 8 bases, and 11 bases lay between the germline ends. CDR3 length: 12 residues. CDR3 sequence (DNA): TGTGCCAGCAGCCGCGGACTCAGCGGCTACACCTTC. This encodes CASSRGLSGYTF. The whole variable domain, filled in from reference TRBV3-1 and TRBJ1-2, reads DTAVSQTPKYLVTQMGNDKSIKCEQNLGHDTMYWYKQDSKKFLKIMFSYNNKELIINETVPNRFSPKSPDKAHLNLHINSLELGDSAVYFCASSRGLSGYTFGSGTRLTVV.